Following are 18 T cell receptor beta chains from one sample sequenced in a study of control samples from healthy donors and cancer patients (dated by TCRdb to 2020 to 2021). Library prep was done by the immunoSEQ multiplex PCR assay. In its TCRdb copy, this immuneACCESS table keeps in-frame sequences only and misses some clones. Where compared with another copy, unresolved V genes explain less than half of these, and the others have no known cause. This sample has 100,000 to 150,000 clones in its table, and 87% of those were observed once. The ten largest clones capture around 9% of the sample. Sequences were obtained from blood. The receptors were gathered from a middle-aged man in good health.

The genes are TRBV19 and TRBJ2-7, with 9 bases lining up with TRBD2. The germline V gene has CDR1 LNHDA and CDR2 SQIVND (reference sequence). Losses at the gene ends were 5 bases for V and 2 bases for J; bases not matched to a gene: 10. The CDR3 extends over 16 amino acids. CDR3 loop: CASSPHPSGAAYEQYF. CDR3 in DNA: TGTGCCAGTAGTCCCCACCCTAGCGGGGCGGCCTACGAGCAGTACTTC.

The chain recombines TRBV6-1 with TRBJ1-6; 11 bases are shared with TRBD1. CDR3 size: 15 residues. Trimming at V came to 1 base and at J to 9 bases, leaving 2 bases not matched to a gene. Germline values: CDR1 MNHNS, CDR2 SASEGT. The CDR3 is CASSEVGTGGSPLHF. DNA of the CDR3: TGTGCCAGCAGTGAAGTCGGGACAGGGGGTTCACCCCTCCACTTT.

The V gene is TRBV2, the J gene TRBJ1-2; a weak D match, TRBD1 (5 bases). The V end lost 1 base, the J end lost 3 bases, and 15 bases lay between the germline ends. The CDR3 sequence is 16 residues long. Germline values: CDR1 SNHLY, CDR2 FYNNEI. This CDR3 is CASSEDGLWTHYGYTF. CDR3 in DNA: TGTGCCAGCAGTGAAGATGGTCTATGGACACACTATGGCTACACCTTC.

This rearrangement joins TRBV5-8 to TRBJ2-2; D gene ambiguous. The CDR3 spans 14 residues. Germline V CDR1 and CDR2: SGHTS, YDEGEE. The germline V and J ends were trimmed by 3 bases and 5 bases, with 11 bases remaining between them. The CDR3 DNA reads TGTGCCAGCAGCTCCCGGTTATGGACCGGGGAGCTGTTTTTT. Translating it yields CASSSRLWTGELFF.

The chain recombines TRBV9 with TRBJ2-5, with D tentatively TRBD1 (5 bases). Trimming took 1 base from V and 7 from J, leaving 17 bases between them. The CDR3 totals 15 residues. Germline assignment: CDR1 SGDLS and CDR2 YYNGEE. The CDR3 DNA follows: TGTGCCAGCAGCGTAACTTGGGCAGGGATAGGGACCCAGTACTTC. Translation: CASSVTWAGIGTQYF. Looking up the rest from reference TRBV9 and TRBJ2-5 gives the full variable domain: DSGVTQTPKHLITATGQRVTLRCSPRSGDLSVYWYQQSLDQGLQFLIQYYNGEERAKGNILERFSAQQFPDLHSELNLSSLELGDSALYFCASSVTWAGIGTQYFGPGTRLLVL.

In its sample, this clone was seen once. V and J are TRBV9 and TRBJ2-4; D uncertain. Trimming removed 0 bases at V and 4 bases at J, with 11 bases between. The germline CDR1 and CDR2 sequences are SGDLS and YYNGEE. The CDR3 runs 15 residues. The CDR3 region is CASSVGGNAKNIQYF. The CDR3 DNA sequence: TGTGCCAGCAGCGTAGGCGGTAACGCTAAAAACATTCAGTACTTC.

The rearrangement joins TRBV6-2 or TRBV6-3 to TRBJ1-2; the D gene is possibly TRBD1 (5 bases). Trimming took off 0 bases at V and 8 bases at J, with 16 bases between the two ends. Germline assignment: CDR1 MNHEY and CDR2 SVGEGT. The CDR3 runs 15 residues. CDR3 sequence: CASSYSMSPGRGYTF. The CDR3 nucleotides are TGTGCCAGCAGTTACTCGATGAGTCCGGGGCGAGGCTACACCTTC.

V usage is TRBV7-9 and J usage is TRBJ2-2; 7 bases align to TRBD2. Per germline, CDR1 SEHNR and CDR2 FQNEAQ (reference sequence). CDR3 length: 15 amino acids. Trimming took 4 bases from V and 5 from J; bases not matched to a gene: 7. The CDR3 sequence is CASSSTGGLTGELFF. Here the CDR3 DNA reads TGTGCCAGCAGCTCGACGGGGGGTTTAACCGGGGAGCTGTTTTTT.

Comments on this clone: No conserved phenylalanine or tryptophan is present at the end of the CDR3, so a read error is the likely explanation. The DNA for the CDR3 is TGTGCCAGCAGCGGCAATGAAGAAAATGGCTACACCCTC. This sequence encodes CASSGNEENGYTL. J is TRBJ1-2 and V is TRBV7-3, with D unresolved. CDR3 size: 13 residues. Trimming stripped 5 bases from V and 6 bases from J, with 13 bases between. Germline V CDR1 and CDR2: SGHTA, FQGTGA.

This chain connects TRBV11-2 to TRBJ2-1; 7 bases align to TRBD2. Looked up from germline, CDR1 is SGHAT and CDR2 is FQNNGV. This CDR3 has 15 residues. With V trimmed by 4 bases and J by 5 bases, 8 bases remained unmatched. The CDR3 loop reads CASSSLGLSNNEQFF. The DNA for the CDR3 is TGTGCCAGCAGCTCGCTGGGACTATCCAACAATGAGCAGTTCTTC.

The V call is TRBV6-1, the J call TRBJ1-3; maybe TRBD1 (6 bases). Germline CDR1 reads MNHNS; CDR2 reads SASEGT. Between the trimmed V and J ends, which lost 3 bases and 6 bases, there was a span of 12 bases. CDR3 length equals 14 residues. The CDR3 nucleotides read TGTGCCAGCAGTGAGCTTAACAGGGTAAACACCATATATTTT. Translating it yields CASSELNRVNTIYF.

The chain employs TRBV7-2 and TRBJ1-3; D is uncertain. Germline V lookup: CDR1 SGHTA, CDR2 FQGNSA. V was cut by 1 base and J by 2 bases, with 9 bases left in between. The CDR3 spans 15 residues. The CDR3: CASSLGGGPGNTIYF. As DNA, the CDR3 is TGTGCCAGCAGCTTAGGCGGTGGCCCTGGAAACACCATATATTTT.

This CDR3 reads CASRADRNYNEQFF. In DNA form, the CDR3 reads TGTGCCAGCAGAGCGGACAGGAACTACAATGAGCAGTTCTTC. The V gene is TRBV2, the J gene TRBJ2-1; 7 nucleotides line up with TRBD1. The germline CDR1 and CDR2 sequences are SNHLY and FYNNEI. V gave up 6 bases and J gave up 3 bases; unmatched junction bases: 5. The CDR3 length is 14 residues. Full variable domain (outside the CDR3, taken from reference TRBV2 and TRBJ2-1): EPEVTQTPSHQVTQMGQEVILRCVPISNHLYFYWYRQILGQKVEFLVSFYNNEISEKSEIFDDQFSVERPDGSNFTLKIRSTKLEDSAMYFCASRADRNYNEQFFGPGTRLTVL.

The chain employs TRBV19 and TRBJ2-1; 11 nucleotides line up with TRBD2. Germline V gene data show CDR1 as LNHDA and CDR2 as SQIVND (reference sequence). With V trimmed by 7 bases and J by 8 bases, 7 bases remained unmatched. The CDR3 length is 14 residues. The CDR3 DNA reads TGTGCCAGTAAGGTGCTAGCGGGGGGCCATGAGCAGTTCTTC. Translated, it gives CASKVLAGGHEQFF.

The V gene is TRBV6-5, the J gene TRBJ2-7, with D perhaps matching TRBD2 (5 bases). The V end lost 10 bases, the J end lost 2 bases, and 15 bases lay between the germline ends. Germline lookup yields CDR1 MNHEY and CDR2 SVGAGI. This CDR3 spans 13 amino acids. CDR3 residues: CATGVFGPYEQYF. Here the CDR3 DNA reads TGTGCCACCGGGGTTTTTGGGCCCTACGAGCAGTACTTC.

The chain carries TRBV5-6 and TRBJ2-7; D is uncertain. V dropped 1 base and J dropped 0 bases, with 14 bases sitting between them. CDR1 and CDR2 from the germline V gene are SGHDT and YYEEEE. This CDR3 comprises 16 residues. The CDR3 spells CASSLHQALSSYEQYF. CDR3 nucleotide sequence: TGTGCCAGCAGCTTGCACCAGGCACTGAGCTCCTACGAGCAGTACTTC.

In its sample, this clone was seen many times. J is TRBJ2-3 and V is TRBV7-8; D is uncertain. Germline V CDR1 and CDR2: SGHVS, FQNEAQ. The CDR3 has 13 residues. Deletions cut 4 bases from V and 4 bases from J, with 9 bases between. The CDR3 sequence: CASSSPPSDTQYF. The CDR3 DNA follows: TGTGCCAGCAGCTCCCCCCCGTCAGATACGCAGTATTTT.

This clone appeared once. J is TRBJ1-1 and V is TRBV6-2 or TRBV6-3, with TRBD1 matching over 8 bases. Per germline, CDR1 MNHEY and CDR2 SVGEGT. J was trimmed by 4 bases and V by 2 bases; bases with no gene match: 3. There are 14 residues in the CDR3. The CDR3 spells CASSYPTGATEAFF. In nucleotides, the CDR3 is TGTGCCAGCAGTTACCCGACAGGGGCCACTGAAGCTTTCTTT.